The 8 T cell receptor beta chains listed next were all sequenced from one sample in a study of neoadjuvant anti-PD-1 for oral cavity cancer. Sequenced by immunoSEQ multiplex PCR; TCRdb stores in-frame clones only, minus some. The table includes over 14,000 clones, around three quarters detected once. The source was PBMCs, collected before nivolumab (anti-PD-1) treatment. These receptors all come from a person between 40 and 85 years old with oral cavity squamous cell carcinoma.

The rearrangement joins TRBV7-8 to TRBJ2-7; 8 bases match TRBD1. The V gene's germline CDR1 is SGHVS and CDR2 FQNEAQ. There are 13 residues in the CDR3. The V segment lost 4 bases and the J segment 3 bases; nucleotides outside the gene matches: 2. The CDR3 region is CASSSTGVYEQYF. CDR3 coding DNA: TGTGCCAGCAGCTCGACAGGGGTCTACGAGCAGTACTTC.

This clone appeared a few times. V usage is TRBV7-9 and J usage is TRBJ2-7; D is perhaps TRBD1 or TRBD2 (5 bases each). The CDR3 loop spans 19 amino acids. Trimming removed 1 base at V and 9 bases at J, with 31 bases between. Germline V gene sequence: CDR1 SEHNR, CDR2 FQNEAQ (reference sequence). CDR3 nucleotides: TGTGCCAGCAGCTTAGGTTTGGCTAGCAGCATGTTGCAGGGTTCCGGGCAGTACTTC. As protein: CASSLGLASSMLQGSGQYF.

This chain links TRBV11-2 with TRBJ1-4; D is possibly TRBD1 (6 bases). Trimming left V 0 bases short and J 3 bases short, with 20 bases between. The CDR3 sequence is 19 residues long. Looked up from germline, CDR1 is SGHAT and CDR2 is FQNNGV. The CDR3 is CASSLEGRGGRWANEKLFF. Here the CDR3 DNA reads TGTGCCAGCAGCTTAGAGGGAAGGGGGGGCAGGTGGGCTAATGAAAAACTGTTTTTT.

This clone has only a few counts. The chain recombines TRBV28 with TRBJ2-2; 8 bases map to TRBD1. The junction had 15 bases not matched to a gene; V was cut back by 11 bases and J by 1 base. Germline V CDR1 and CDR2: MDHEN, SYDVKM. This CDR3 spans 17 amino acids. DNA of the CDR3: TGTGCCGGACGACAGGGGATGCTAGATAAGAACACCGGGGAGCTGTTTTTT. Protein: CAGRQGMLDKNTGELFF.

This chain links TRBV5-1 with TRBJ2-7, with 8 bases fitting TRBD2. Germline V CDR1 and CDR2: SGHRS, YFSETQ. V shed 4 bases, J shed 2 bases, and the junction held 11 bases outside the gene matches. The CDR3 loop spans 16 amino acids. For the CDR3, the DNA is TGCGCCAGCAGCCCGGACCGGGGACTAGGGGCCTACGAGCAGTACTTC. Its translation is CASSPDRGLGAYEQYF.

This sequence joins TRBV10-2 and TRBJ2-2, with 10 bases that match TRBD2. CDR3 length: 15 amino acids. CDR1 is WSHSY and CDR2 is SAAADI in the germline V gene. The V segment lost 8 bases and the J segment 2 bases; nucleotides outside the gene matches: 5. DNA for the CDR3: TGCGCCAGCTCATTAGCGGGAGGTAACACCGGGGAGCTGTTTTTT. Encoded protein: CASSLAGGNTGELFF.

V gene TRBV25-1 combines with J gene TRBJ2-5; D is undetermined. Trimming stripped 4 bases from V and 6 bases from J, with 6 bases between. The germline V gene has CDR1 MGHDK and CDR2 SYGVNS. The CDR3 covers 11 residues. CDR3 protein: CASSGPKTQYF. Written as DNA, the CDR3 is TGTGCCAGCAGTGGACCTAAGACCCAGTACTTC.

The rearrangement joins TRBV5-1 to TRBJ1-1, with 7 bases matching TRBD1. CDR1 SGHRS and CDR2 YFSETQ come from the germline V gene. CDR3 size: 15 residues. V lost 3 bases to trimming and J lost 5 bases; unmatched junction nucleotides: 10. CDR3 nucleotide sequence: TGCGCCAGCAGCTGGGGGGACAGATCTAGGACTGAAGCTTTCTTT. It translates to CASSWGDRSRTEAFF.